This T cell receptor beta chain was documented in a study of control samples from healthy donors and cancer patients. V shed 11 bases and J shed 0 bases, with 14 bases lying between them. Germline values: CDR1 MNHEY, CDR2 SVGAGI. The CDR3 has 14 amino acids. Libraries were prepared by immunoSEQ multiplex PCR; TCRdb keeps only in-frame clonotypes and omits some of them. The sample lists some 130,000 clones, around 90% occurring once. This clonotype was obtained from a middle-aged man in good health. The sample was blood. This chain connects TRBV6-5 to TRBJ2-4; D not certain. The DNA of the CDR3 is TGTGCCGACACGGTATTTCTAGCCAAAAACATTCAGTACTTC. This encodes CADTVFLAKNIQYF.